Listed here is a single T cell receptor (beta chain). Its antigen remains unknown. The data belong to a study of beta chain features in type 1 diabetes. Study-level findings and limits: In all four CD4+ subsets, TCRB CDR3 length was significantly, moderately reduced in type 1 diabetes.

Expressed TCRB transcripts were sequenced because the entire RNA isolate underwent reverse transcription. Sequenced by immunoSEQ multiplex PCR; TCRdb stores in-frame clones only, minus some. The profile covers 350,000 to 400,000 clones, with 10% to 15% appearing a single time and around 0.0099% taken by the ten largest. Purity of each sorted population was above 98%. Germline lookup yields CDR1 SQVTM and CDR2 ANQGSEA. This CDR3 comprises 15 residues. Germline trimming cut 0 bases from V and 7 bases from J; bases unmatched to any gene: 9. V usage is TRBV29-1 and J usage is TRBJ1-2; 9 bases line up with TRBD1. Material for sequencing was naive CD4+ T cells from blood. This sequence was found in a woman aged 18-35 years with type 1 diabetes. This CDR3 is CSVEDHRGRGAGYTF. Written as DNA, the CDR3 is TGCAGCGTTGAAGATCACAGGGGGCGCGGGGCTGGCTACACCTTC.